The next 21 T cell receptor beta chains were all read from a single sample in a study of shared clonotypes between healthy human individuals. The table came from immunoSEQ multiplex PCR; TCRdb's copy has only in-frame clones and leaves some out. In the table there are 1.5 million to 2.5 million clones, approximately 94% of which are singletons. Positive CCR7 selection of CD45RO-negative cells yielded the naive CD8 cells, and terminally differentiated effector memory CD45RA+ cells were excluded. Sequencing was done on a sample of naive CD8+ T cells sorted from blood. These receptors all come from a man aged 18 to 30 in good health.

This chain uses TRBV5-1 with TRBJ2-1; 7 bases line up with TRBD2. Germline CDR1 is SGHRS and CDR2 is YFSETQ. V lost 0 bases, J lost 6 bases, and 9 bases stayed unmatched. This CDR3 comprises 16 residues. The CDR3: CASSLDSLADTNEQFF. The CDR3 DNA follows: TGCGCCAGCAGCTTGGATTCGCTAGCGGACACCAATGAGCAGTTCTTC.

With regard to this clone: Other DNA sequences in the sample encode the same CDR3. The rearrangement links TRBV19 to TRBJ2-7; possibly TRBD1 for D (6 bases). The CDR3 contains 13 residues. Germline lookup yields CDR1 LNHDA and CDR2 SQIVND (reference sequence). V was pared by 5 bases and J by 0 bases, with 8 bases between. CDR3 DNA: TGTGCCAGTAGTCAGGGGATCTCCTACGAGCAGTACTTC. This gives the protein CASSQGISYEQYF.

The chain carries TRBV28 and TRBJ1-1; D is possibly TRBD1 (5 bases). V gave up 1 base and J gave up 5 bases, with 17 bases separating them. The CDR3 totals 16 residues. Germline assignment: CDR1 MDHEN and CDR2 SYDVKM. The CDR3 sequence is CASSLSLQDAETEAFF. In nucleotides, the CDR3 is TGTGCCAGCAGTTTATCCCTACAGGACGCCGAAACTGAAGCTTTCTTT.

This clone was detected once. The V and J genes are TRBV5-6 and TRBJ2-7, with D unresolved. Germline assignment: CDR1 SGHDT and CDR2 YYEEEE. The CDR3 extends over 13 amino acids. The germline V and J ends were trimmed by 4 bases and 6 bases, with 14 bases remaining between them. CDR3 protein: CASSLQGWSEQYF. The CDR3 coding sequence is TGTGCCAGCAGCCTCCAAGGTTGGAGCGAGCAGTACTTC.

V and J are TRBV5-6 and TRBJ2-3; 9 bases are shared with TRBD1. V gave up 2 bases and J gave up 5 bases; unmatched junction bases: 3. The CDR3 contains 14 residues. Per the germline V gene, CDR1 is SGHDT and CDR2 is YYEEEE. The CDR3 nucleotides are TGTGCCAGCAGCTTTGGGACAGGGAAAGATACGCAGTATTTT. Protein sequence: CASSFGTGKDTQYF.

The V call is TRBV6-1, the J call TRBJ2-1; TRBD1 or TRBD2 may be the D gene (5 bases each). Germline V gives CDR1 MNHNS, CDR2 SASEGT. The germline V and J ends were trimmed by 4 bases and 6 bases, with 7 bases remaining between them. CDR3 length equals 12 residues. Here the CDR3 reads CASSVRGNEQFF. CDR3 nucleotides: TGTGCCAGCAGTGTGAGGGGCAATGAGCAGTTCTTC.

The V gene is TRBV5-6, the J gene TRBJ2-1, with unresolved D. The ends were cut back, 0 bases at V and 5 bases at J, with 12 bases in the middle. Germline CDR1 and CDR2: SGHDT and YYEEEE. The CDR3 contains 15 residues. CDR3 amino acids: CASSLAGRLNNEQFF. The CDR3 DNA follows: TGTGCCAGCAGCTTGGCCGGCAGGCTAAACAATGAGCAGTTCTTC.

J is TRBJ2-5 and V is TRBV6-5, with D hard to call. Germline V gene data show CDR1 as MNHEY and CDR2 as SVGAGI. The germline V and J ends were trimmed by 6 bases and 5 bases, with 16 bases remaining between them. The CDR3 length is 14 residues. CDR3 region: CASRDDRAEETQYF. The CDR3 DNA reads TGTGCCAGCAGGGATGATAGGGCCGAGGAGACCCAGTACTTC.

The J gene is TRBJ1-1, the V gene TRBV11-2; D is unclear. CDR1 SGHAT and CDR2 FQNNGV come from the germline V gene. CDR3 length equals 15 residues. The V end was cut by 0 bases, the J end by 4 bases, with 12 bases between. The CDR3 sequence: CASSLDRTGITEAFF. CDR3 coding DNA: TGTGCCAGCAGCTTAGATAGGACGGGGATCACTGAAGCTTTCTTT. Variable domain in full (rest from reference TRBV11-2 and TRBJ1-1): EAGVAQSPRYKIIEKRQSVAFWCNPISGHATLYWYQQILGQGPKLLIQFQNNGVVDDSQLPKDRFSAERLKGVDSTLKIQPAKLEDSAVYLCASSLDRTGITEAFFGQGTRLTVV.

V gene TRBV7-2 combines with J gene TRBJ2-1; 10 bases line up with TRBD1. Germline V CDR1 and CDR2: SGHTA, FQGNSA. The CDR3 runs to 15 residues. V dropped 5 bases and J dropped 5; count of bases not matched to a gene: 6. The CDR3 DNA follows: TGTGCCAGCAGCCCCCCCGGGACAGGGGACAATGAGCAGTTCTTC. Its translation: CASSPPGTGDNEQFF.

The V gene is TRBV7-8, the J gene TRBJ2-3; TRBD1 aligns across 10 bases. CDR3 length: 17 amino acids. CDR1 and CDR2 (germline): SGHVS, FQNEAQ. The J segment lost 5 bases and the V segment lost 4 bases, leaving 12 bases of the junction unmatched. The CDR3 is CASSSKPGQGRGDTQYF. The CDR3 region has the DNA TGTGCCAGCAGCTCGAAACCGGGACAGGGGCGGGGAGATACGCAGTATTTT.

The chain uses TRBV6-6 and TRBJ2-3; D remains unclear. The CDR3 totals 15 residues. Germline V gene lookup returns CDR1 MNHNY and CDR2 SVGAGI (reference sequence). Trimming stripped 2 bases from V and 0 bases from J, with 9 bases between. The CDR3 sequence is CASSYRQSSTDTQYF. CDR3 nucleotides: TGTGCCAGCAGTTACCGGCAGTCGAGCACAGATACGCAGTATTTT.

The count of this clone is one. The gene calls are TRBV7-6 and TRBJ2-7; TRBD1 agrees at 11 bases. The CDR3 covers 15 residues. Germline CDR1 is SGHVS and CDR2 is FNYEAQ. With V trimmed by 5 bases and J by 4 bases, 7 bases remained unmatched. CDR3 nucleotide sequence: TGTGCCAGCAGCCCCGGGACAGGGGGTTATTACGAGCAGTACTTC. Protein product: CASSPGTGGYYEQYF. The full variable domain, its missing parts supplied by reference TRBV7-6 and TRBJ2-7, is GAGVSQSPRYKVTKRGQDVALRCDPISGHVSLYWYRQALGQGPEFLTYFNYEAQQDKSGLPNDRFSAERPEGSISTLTIQRTEQRDSAMYRCASSPGTGGYYEQYFGPGTRLTVT.

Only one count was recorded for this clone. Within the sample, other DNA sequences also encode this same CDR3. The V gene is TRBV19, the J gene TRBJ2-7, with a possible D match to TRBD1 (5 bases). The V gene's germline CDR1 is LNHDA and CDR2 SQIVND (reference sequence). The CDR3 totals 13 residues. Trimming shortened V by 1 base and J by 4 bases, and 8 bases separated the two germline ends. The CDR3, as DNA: TGTGCCAGTAGTATAGTTCCAGGGTACGAGCAGTACTTC. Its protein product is CASSIVPGYEQYF.

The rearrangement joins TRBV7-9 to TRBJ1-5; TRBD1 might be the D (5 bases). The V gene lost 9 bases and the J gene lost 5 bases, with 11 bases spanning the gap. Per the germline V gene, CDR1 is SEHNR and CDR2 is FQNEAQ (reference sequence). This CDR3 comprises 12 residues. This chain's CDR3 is CASAIGDQPQHF. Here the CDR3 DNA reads TGTGCCAGTGCAATAGGGGATCAGCCCCAGCATTTT.

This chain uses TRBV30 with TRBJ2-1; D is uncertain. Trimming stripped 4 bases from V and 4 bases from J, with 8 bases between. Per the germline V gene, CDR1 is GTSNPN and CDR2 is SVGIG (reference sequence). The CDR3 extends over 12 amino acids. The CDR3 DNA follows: TGTGCCTGGACTGTCAGTTACAATGAGCAGTTCTTC. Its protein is CAWTVSYNEQFF.

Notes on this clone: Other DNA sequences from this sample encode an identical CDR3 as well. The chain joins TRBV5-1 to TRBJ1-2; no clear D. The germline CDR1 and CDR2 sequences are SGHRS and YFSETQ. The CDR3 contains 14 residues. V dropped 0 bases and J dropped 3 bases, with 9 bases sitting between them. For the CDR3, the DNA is TGCGCCAGCAGCTTGGCCCCGGGAGACTATGGCTACACCTTC. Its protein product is CASSLAPGDYGYTF.

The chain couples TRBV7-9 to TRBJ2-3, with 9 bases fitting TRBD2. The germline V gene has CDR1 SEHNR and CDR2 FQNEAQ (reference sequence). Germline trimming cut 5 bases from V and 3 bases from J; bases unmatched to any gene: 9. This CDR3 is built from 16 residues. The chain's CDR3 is CASSRLAGNPTDTQYF. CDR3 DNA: TGTGCCAGCAGCCGCCTAGCGGGGAATCCGACAGATACGCAGTATTTT.

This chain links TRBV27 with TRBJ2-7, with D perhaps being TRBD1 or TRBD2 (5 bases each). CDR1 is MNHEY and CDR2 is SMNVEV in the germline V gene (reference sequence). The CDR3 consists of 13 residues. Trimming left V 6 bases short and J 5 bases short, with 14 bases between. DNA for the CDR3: TGTGCCAGCAGGTGGGCAGGGAGCAACGAGCAGTACTTC. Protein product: CASRWAGSNEQYF.

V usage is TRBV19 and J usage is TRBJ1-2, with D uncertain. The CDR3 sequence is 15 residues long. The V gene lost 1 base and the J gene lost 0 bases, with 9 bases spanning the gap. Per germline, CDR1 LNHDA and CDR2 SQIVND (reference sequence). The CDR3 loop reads CASSIVAGTNYGYTF. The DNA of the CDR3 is TGTGCCAGTAGTATAGTGGCGGGGACTAACTATGGCTACACCTTC.

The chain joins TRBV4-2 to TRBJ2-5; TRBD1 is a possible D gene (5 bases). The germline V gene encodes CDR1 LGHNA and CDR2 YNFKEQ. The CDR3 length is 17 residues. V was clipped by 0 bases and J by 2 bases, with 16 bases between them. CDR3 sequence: CASSQEQGTGEQETQYF. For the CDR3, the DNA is TGTGCCAGCAGCCAAGAACAAGGAACAGGAGAACAAGAGACCCAGTACTTC.